One sample yielded the 5 T cell receptor beta chains listed below, sequenced in a study of blood T cell repertoires in COVID-19. The protocol was immunoSEQ multiplex PCR, while the TCRdb copy is restricted to in-frame clones and leaves out a portion. The data show about 400,000 clones, with 86% seen just once and around 1.4% held by the top ten. Sequencing was done on a sample of peripheral blood. The receptors derive from a woman aged 25 to 39 with active or convalescent COVID-19.

The V call is TRBV5-4, the J call TRBJ2-3; possibly TRBD2 for D (5 bases). From germline, CDR1 is SGHNT and CDR2 YYREEE (reference sequence). Trimming cost V 5 bases and J 5 bases, with 21 bases left between them. The CDR3 has 16 amino acids. CDR3 in amino acids: CASRPLPAEPGDTQYF. In DNA, the CDR3 is TGTGCCAGCAGACCCTTGCCAGCGGAACCGGGAGATACGCAGTATTTT.

The chain employs TRBV29-1 and TRBJ1-5; TRBD1 matches at 7 bases. The CDR3 covers 13 residues. V lost 6 bases, J lost 4 bases, and 6 bases stayed unmatched. Germline V CDR1 and CDR2: SQVTM, ANQGSEA. This CDR3 reads CSVGGQANQPQHF. In nucleotides, the CDR3 is TGCAGCGTGGGAGGACAGGCTAATCAGCCCCAGCATTTT.

The genes are TRBV27 and TRBJ2-2; 13 nucleotides match TRBD2. The length of the CDR3 is 14 residues. Trimming took 10 bases from V and 6 from J; bases not matched to a gene: 5. CDR1 and CDR2 from the germline V gene are MNHEY and SMNVEV (reference sequence). CDR3: CATGLAGEAGELFF. CDR3 DNA: TGTGCCACCGGACTAGCGGGAGAAGCCGGGGAGCTGTTTTTT.

The chain links TRBV14 to TRBJ2-3, with a weak D call TRBD1 (5 bases). Trimming removed 3 bases at V and 6 bases at J, with 10 bases between. CDR1 is SGHDN and CDR2 is FVKESK in the germline V gene. The CDR3 totals 13 residues. CDR3 nucleotide sequence: TGTGCCAGCAGCCAGTTATCAGGGGATACGCAGTATTTT. This codes for CASSQLSGDTQYF.

The V and J genes are TRBV2 and TRBJ1-3; D perhaps matches TRBD1 (6 bases). Germline V CDR1 and CDR2: SNHLY, FYNNEI. The CDR3 has 12 amino acids. Trimming cost V 6 bases and J 13 bases, with 16 bases left between them. DNA for the CDR3: TGTGCCAGCAGCCTACAGGGTCCTTCTATATATTTT. Protein: CASSLQGPSIYF.